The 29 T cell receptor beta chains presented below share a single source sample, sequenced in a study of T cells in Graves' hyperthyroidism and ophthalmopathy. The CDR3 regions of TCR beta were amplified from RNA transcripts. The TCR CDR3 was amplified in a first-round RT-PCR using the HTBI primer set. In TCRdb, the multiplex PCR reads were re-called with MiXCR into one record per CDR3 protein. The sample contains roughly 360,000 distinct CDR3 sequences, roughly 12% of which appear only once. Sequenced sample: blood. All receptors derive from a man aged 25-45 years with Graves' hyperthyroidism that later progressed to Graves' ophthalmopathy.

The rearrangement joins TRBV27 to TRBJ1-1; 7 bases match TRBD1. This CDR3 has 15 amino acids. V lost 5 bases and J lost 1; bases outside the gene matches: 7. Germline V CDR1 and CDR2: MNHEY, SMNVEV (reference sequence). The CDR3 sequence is CASSLSTGQNTEAFF. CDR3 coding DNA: TGTGCCAGCAGTCTCTCGACAGGGCAGAACACTGAAGCTTTCTTT.

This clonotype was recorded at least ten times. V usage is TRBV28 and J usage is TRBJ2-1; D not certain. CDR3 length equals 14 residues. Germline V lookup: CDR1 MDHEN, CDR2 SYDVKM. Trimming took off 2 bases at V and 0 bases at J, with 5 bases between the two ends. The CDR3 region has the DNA TGTGCCAGCAGTTTAACGAGCTCCTACAATGAGCAGTTCTTC. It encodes CASSLTSSYNEQFF.

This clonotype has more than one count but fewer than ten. In DNA, the CDR3 is TGTGCCAGCAGCTTGGCCAGGGGGGAGCTGTTTTTT. Protein product: CASSLARGELFF. The gene calls are TRBV5-6 and TRBJ2-2; D call uncertain. Trimming shortened V by 0 bases and J by 8 bases, and 5 bases separated the two germline ends. This CDR3 contains 12 residues. Germline-derived CDR1 and CDR2 are SGHDT and YYEEEE. The complete variable domain, with remaining parts taken from reference TRBV5-6 and TRBJ2-2, reads DAGVTQSPTHLIKTRGQQVTLRCSPKSGHDTVSWYQQALGQGPQFIFQYYEEEERQRGNFPDRFSGHQFPNYSSELNVNALLLGDSALYLCASSLARGELFFGEGSRLTVL.

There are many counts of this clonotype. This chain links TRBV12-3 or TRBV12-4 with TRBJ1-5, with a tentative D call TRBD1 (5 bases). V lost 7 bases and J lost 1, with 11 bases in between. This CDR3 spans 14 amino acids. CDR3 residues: CASKQASSNQPQHF. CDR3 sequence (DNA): TGTGCCAGCAAACAGGCAAGCAGCAATCAGCCCCAGCATTTT.

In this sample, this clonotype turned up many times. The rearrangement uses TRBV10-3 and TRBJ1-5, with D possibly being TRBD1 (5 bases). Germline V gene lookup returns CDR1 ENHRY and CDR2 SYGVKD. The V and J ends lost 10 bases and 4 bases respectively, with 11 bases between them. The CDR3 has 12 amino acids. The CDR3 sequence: CATRDGNQPQHF. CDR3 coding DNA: TGTGCCACCCGGGACGGGAATCAGCCCCAGCATTTT.

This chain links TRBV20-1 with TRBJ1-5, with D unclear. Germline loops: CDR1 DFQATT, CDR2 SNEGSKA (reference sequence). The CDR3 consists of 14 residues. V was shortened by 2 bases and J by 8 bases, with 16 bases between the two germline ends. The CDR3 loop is CSARNWAATEPQHF. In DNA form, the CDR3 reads TGCAGTGCTAGAAACTGGGCCGCCACTGAGCCCCAGCATTTT.

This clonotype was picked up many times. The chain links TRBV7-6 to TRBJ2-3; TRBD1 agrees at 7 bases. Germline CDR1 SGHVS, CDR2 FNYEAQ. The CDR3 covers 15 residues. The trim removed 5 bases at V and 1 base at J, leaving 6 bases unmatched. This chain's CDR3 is CASSLRQGGTDTQYF. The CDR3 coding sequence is TGTGCCAGCAGCCTACGACAGGGAGGCACAGATACGCAGTATTTT.

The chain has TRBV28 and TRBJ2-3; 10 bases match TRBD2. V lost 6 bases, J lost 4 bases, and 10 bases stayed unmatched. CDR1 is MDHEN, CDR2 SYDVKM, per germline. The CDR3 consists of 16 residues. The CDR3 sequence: CASSPAGTSEADTQYF. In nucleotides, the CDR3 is TGTGCCAGCAGCCCGGCCGGGACTAGCGAAGCAGATACGCAGTATTTT.

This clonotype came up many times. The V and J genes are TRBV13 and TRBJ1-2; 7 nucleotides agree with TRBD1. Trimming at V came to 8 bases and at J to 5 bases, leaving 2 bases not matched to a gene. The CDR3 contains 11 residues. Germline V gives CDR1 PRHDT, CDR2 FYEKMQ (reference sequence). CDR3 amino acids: CASGTAYGYTF. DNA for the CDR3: TGTGCCAGCGGGACAGCTTATGGCTACACCTTC.

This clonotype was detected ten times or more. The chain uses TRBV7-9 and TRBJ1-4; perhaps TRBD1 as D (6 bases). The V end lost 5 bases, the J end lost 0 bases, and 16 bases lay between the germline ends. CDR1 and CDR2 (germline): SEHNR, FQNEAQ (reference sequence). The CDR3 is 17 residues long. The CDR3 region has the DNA TGTGCCAGCAGCGCCGGCGGGACATCCACAACTAATGAAAAACTGTTTTTT. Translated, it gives CASSAGGTSTTNEKLFF.

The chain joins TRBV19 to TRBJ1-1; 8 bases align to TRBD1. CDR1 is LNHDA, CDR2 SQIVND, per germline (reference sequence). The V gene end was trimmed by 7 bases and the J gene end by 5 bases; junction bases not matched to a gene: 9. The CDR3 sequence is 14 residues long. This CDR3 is CASTLAQGATEAFF. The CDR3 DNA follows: TGTGCCAGTACCCTCGCGCAGGGGGCGACTGAAGCTTTCTTT.

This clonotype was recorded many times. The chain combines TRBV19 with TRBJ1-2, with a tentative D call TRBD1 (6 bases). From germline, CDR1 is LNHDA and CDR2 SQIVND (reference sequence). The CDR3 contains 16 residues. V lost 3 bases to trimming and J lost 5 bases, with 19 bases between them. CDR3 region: CASSIMDSYTGYGYTF. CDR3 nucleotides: TGTGCCAGTAGTATTATGGACAGCTACACTGGGTATGGCTACACCTTC.

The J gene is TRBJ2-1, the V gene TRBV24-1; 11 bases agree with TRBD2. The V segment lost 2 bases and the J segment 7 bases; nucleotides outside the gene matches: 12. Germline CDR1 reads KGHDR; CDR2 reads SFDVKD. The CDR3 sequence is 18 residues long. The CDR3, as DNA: TGTGCCACCAGTGATTGGTCTAGCGGGGGGTTTCGGGTTAATGAGCAGTTCTTC. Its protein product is CATSDWSSGGFRVNEQFF.

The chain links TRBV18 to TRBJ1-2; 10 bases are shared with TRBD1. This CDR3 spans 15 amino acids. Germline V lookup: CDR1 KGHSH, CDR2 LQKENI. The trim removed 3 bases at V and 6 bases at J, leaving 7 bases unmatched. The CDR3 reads CASSPYTTGGDGYTF. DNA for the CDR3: TGTGCCAGCTCACCCTACACGACAGGGGGCGATGGCTACACCTTC.

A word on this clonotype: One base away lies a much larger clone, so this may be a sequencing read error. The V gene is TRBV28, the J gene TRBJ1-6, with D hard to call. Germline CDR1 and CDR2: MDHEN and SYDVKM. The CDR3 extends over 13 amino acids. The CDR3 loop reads CASSRQFTSSLHF. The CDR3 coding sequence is TGTGCCAGCAGCCGCCAATTTACTTCATCCCTCCACTTT. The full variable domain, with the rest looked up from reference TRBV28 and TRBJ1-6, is DVKVTQSSRYLVKRTGEKVFLECVQDMDHENMFWYRQDPGLGLRLIYFSYDVKMKEKGDIPEGYSVSREKKERFSLILESASTNQTSMYLCASSRQFTSSLHFGNGTRLTVT.

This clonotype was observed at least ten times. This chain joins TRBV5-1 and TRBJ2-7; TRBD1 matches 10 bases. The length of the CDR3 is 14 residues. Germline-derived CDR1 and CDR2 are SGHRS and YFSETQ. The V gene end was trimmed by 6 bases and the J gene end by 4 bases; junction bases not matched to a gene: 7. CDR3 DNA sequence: TGCGCCAGCATGGACAGGGGGGTCTCTTACGAGCAGTACTTC. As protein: CASMDRGVSYEQYF.

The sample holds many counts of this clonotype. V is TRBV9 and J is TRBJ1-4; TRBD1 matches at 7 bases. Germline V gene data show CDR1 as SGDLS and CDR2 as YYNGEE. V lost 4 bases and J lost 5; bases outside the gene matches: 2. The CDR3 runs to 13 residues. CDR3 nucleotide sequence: TGTGCCAGCAGCCCAGGGGGGAATGAAAAACTGTTTTTT. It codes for CASSPGGNEKLFF.

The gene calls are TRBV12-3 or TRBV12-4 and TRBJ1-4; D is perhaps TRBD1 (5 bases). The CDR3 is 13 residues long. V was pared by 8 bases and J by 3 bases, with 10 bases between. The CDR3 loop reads CASGGWANEKLFF. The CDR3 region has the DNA TGTGCCAGCGGGGGGTGGGCTAATGAAAAACTGTTTTTT.

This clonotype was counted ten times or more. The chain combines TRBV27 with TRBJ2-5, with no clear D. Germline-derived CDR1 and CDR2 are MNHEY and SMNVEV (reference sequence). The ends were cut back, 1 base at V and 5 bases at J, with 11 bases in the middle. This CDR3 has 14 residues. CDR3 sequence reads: CASSLWLGTETQYF. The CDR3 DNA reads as TGTGCCAGCAGTTTATGGCTGGGTACGGAGACCCAGTACTTC.

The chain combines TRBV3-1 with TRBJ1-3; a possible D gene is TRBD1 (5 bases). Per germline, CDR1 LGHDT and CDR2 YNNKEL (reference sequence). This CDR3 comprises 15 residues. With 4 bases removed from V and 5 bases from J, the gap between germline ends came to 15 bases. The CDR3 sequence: CASSLSGLARNTIYF. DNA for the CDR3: TGTGCCAGCAGCCTATCAGGGTTAGCTCGAAACACCATATATTTT.

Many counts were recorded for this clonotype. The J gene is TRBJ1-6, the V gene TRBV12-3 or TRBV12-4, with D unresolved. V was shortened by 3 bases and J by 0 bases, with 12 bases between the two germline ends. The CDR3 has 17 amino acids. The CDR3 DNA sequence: TGTGCCAGCAGTTTCGTCGGGGTCGGCTCCTATAATTCACCCCTCCACTTT. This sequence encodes CASSFVGVGSYNSPLHF.

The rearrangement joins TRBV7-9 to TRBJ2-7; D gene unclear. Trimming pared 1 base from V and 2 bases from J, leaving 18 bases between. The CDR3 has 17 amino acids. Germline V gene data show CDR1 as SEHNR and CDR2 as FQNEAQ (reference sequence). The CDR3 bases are TGTGCCAGCAGCTTAGGAGGCATGGCCTCTCGGACCTACGAGCAGTACTTC. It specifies CASSLGGMASRTYEQYF.

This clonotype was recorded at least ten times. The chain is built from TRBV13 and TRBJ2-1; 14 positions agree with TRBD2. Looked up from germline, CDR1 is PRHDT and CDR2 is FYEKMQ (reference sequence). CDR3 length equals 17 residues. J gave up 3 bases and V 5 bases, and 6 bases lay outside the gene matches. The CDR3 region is CASSPRLAGGDYNEQFF. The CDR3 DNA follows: TGTGCCAGCAGCCCCCGACTAGCGGGGGGGGACTACAATGAGCAGTTCTTC. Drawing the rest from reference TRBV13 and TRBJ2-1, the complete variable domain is AAGVIQSPRHLIKEKRETATLKCYPIPRHDTVYWYQQGPGQDPQFLISFYEKMQSDKGSIPDRFSAQQFSDYHSELNMSSLELGDSALYFCASSPRLAGGDYNEQFFGPGTRLTVL.

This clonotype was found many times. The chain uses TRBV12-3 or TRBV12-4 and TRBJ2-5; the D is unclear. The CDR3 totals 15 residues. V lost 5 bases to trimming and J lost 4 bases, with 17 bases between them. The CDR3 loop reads CASSGDRKYGETQYF. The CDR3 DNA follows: TGTGCCAGCAGTGGCGATAGGAAGTATGGAGAGACCCAGTACTTC.

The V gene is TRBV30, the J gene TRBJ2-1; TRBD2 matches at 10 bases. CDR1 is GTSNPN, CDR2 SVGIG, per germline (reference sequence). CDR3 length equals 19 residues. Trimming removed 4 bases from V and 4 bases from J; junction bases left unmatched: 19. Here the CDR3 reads CAWIKALKLAGSRYNEQFF. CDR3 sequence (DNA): TGTGCCTGGATAAAGGCCCTTAAACTAGCGGGGTCTAGGTACAATGAGCAGTTCTTC. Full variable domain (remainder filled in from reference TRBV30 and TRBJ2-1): SQTIHQWPATLVQPVGSPLSLECTVEGTSNPNLYWYRQAAGRGLQLLFYSVGIGQISSEVPQNLSASRPQDRQFILSSKKLLLSDSGFYLCAWIKALKLAGSRYNEQFFGPGTRLTVL.

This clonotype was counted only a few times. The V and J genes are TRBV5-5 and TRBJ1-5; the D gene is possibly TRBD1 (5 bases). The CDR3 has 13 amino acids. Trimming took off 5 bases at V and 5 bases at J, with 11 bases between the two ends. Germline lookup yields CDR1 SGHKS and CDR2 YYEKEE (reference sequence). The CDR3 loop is CASSPGRHQPQHF. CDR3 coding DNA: TGTGCCAGCAGTCCGGGACGGCATCAGCCCCAGCATTTT.

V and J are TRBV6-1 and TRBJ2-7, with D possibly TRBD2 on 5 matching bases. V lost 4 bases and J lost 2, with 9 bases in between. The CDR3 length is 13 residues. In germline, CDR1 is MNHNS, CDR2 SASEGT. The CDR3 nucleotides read TGTGCCAGCAGTGGTAAGACTACCTACGAGCAGTACTTC. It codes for CASSGKTTYEQYF.

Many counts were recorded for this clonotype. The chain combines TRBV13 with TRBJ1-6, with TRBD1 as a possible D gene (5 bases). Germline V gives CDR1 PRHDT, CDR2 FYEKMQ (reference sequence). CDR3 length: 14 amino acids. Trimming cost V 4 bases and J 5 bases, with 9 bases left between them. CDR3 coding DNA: TGTGCCAGCAGCTCGGGACTGGATAATTCACCCCTCCACTTT. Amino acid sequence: CASSSGLDNSPLHF. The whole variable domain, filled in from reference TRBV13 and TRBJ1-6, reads AAGVIQSPRHLIKEKRETATLKCYPIPRHDTVYWYQQGPGQDPQFLISFYEKMQSDKGSIPDRFSAQQFSDYHSELNMSSLELGDSALYFCASSSGLDNSPLHFGNGTRLTVT.

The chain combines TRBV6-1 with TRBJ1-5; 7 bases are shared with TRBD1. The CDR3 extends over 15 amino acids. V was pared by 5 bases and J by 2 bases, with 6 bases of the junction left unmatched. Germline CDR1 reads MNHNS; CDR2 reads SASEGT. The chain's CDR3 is CASSPETGGNQPQHF. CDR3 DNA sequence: TGTGCCAGCAGTCCCGAAACAGGGGGCAATCAGCCCCAGCATTTT.